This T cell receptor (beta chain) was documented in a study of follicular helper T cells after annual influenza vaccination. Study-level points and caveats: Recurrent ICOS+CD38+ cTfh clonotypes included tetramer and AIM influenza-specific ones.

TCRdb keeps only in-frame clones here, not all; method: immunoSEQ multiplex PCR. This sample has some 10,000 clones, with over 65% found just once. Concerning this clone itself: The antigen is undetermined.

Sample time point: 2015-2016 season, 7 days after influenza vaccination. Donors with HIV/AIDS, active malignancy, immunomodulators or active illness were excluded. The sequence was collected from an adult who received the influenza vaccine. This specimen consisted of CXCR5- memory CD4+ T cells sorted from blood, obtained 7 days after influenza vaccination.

CDR3 region: CASSPVGLQETQYF. CDR3 nucleotides: TGTGCCAGCAGCCCCGTGGGCCTCCAAGAGACCCAGTACTTC. The rearrangement uses TRBV7-2 and TRBJ2-5; D is uncertain. V lost 5 bases to trimming and J lost 1 base, with 11 bases between them. The germline CDR1 and CDR2 sequences are SGHTA and FQGNSA. The CDR3 has 14 residues.